The 21 T cell receptor beta chains below were found in one sample sequenced in a study of blood T cell repertoires in COVID-19. Sequencing used immunoSEQ multiplex PCR; TCRdb keeps in-frame clones, though not all of them. There are roughly 500,000 clones in the sample; 70% to 90% occur only once, and about 3% lies in the top ten. What was sequenced was peripheral blood. The receptor set was obtained from a human donor in a cohort sampled during active COVID-19.

This clone was detected once. V gene TRBV19 combines with J gene TRBJ2-1; 7 bases map to TRBD1. Per the germline V gene, CDR1 is LNHDA and CDR2 is SQIVND (reference sequence). Unmatched junction bases numbered 4, after V lost 4 bases and J lost 4 bases. This CDR3 comprises 14 residues. The chain's CDR3 is CASSTGTAYNEQFF. For the CDR3, the DNA is TGTGCCAGTAGTACCGGGACAGCTTACAATGAGCAGTTCTTC.

The chain uses TRBV5-1 and TRBJ2-5; TRBD2 is a possible D gene (5 bases). With 1 base removed from V and 0 bases from J, the gap between germline ends came to 13 bases. Germline V gene lookup returns CDR1 SGHRS and CDR2 YFSETQ. This CDR3 is built from 16 residues. The CDR3 region has the DNA TGCGCCAGCAGCTTGTTGGCTAGCCGGAACCAAGAGACCCAGTACTTC. Its protein is CASSLLASRNQETQYF. The full variable domain, with the rest looked up from reference TRBV5-1 and TRBJ2-5, is KAGVTQTPRYLIKTRGQQVTLSCSPISGHRSVSWYQQTPGQGLQFLFEYFSETQRNKGNFPGRFSGRQFSNSRSEMNVSTLELGDSALYLCASSLLASRNQETQYFGPGTRLLVL.

V gene TRBV20-1 combines with J gene TRBJ1-1, with D possibly matching TRBD1 (5 bases). The CDR3 is made up of 14 amino acids. Germline lookup yields CDR1 DFQATT and CDR2 SNEGSKA (reference sequence). V shed 3 bases and J shed 2 bases, with 13 bases lying between them. CDR3 coding DNA: TGCAGTGCTAGTTCAGGGTCGGAAAACACTGAAGCTTTCTTT. Protein product: CSASSGSENTEAFF.

The CDR3 here is CASSLGKGGEKLFF. The CDR3 nucleotides are TGTGCCAGCAGCTTAGGGAAGGGAGGTGAAAAACTGTTTTTT. V is TRBV7-2 and J is TRBJ1-4; the D is unclear. CDR1 SGHTA and CDR2 FQGNSA come from the germline V gene. The ends were cut back, 1 base at V and 7 bases at J, with 10 bases in the middle. This CDR3 has 14 residues.

This chain joins TRBV7-2 and TRBJ2-2; D is unclear. The germline gives CDR1 SGHTA, CDR2 FQGNSA. The V end was cut by 6 bases, the J end by 7 bases, with 12 bases between. The CDR3 extends over 13 amino acids. Written as DNA, the CDR3 is TGTGCCAGCAGGTTGTCCCGGGTCGGGGAGCTGTTTTTT. Protein product: CASRLSRVGELFF.

The chain joins TRBV2 to TRBJ1-1; perhaps TRBD1 as D (6 bases). CDR3 size: 14 residues. Trimming removed 3 bases at V and 0 bases at J, with 8 bases between. Germline loops: CDR1 SNHLY, CDR2 FYNNEI. The CDR3 DNA is TGTGCCAGCAGTGACAGGGGTCTGAACACTGAAGCTTTCTTT. This codes for CASSDRGLNTEAFF.

The chain couples TRBV27 to TRBJ1-6; 9 positions agree with TRBD1. V shed 3 bases, J shed 10 bases, and the junction held 7 bases outside the gene matches. The CDR3 is 15 residues long. Germline V gene data show CDR1 as MNHEY and CDR2 as SMNVEV (reference sequence). This chain's CDR3 is CASSFSDRGQSPLHF. In nucleotides, the CDR3 is TGTGCCAGCAGTTTCTCGGACAGGGGACAATCACCCCTCCACTTT.

The chain couples TRBV5-1 to TRBJ2-3, with 13 bases identical to TRBD2. Germline loops: CDR1 SGHRS, CDR2 YFSETQ. J lost 3 bases, V lost 4 bases, and 8 bases had no gene match. There are 17 residues in the CDR3. The CDR3 sequence is CASSLGTSGVPTDTQYF. CDR3 nucleotide sequence: TGCGCCAGCAGCCTGGGGACTAGCGGGGTACCAACAGATACGCAGTATTTT.

In regard to this clone: This same CDR3 is encoded by further DNA sequences in the sample. The chain employs TRBV30 and TRBJ2-7; the D gene is possibly TRBD2 (6 bases). Germline CDR1 and CDR2: GTSNPN and SVGIG (reference sequence). CDR3 length: 13 residues. V lost 0 bases to trimming and J lost 1 base, with 7 bases between them. The CDR3 region has the DNA TGTGCCTGGAGTGTAGGAGGGTCCTACGAGCAGTACTTC. Protein product: CAWSVGGSYEQYF.

This clone showed up just once. V is TRBV19 and J is TRBJ2-3, with 7 bases fitting TRBD2. The CDR3 is 15 residues long. The V gene's germline CDR1 is LNHDA and CDR2 SQIVND (reference sequence). V dropped 4 bases and J dropped 7; count of bases not matched to a gene: 11. CDR3 residues: CASSKAGAEDYTQYF. The CDR3, as DNA: TGTGCCAGTAGTAAGGCGGGAGCGGAGGACTATACGCAGTATTTT. Filled out from reference TRBV19 and TRBJ2-3, the complete variable domain reads DGGITQSPKYLFRKEGQNVTLSCEQNLNHDAMYWYRQDPGQGLRLIYYSQIVNDFQKGDIAEGYSVSREKKESFPLTVTSAQKNPTAFYLCASSKAGAEDYTQYFGPGTRLTVL.

The J gene is TRBJ2-1, the V gene TRBV11-3, with 10 bases lining up with TRBD2. This CDR3 has 16 residues. Germline-derived CDR1 and CDR2 are SGHNT and YENEEA. Unmatched junction bases numbered 10, after V lost 5 bases and J lost 6 bases. The CDR3 sequence: CASSRSMGTSANEQFF. CDR3 DNA sequence: TGTGCCAGCAGCCGTAGTATGGGGACTAGCGCCAATGAGCAGTTCTTC.

On this clone itself: Its ends do not fully match the called genes, so a read error is possible. DNA of the CDR3: TGTGCTAGCAGCTTAGCGGGAGGAAGGGCAGAGACCCAGTACTTC. Translated: CASSLAGGRAETQYF. The chain combines TRBV7-7 with TRBJ2-5; TRBD2 matches 10 bases. This CDR3 region has 15 residues. Germline V gene sequence: CDR1 SSHAT, CDR2 FNYEAQ (reference sequence).

V gene TRBV5-4 combines with J gene TRBJ1-2; 9 bases agree with TRBD1. Losses at the gene ends were 4 bases for V and 5 bases for J; bases not matched to a gene: 9. The CDR3 consists of 15 residues. CDR1 SGHNT and CDR2 YYREEE come from the germline V gene (reference sequence). CDR3 in DNA: TGTGCCAGCAGCGGGACAGGGAGTTTGGTGTATGGCTACACCTTC. This sequence encodes CASSGTGSLVYGYTF.

This clone was seen more than once but under ten times. Additional DNA sequences in this sample encode the identical CDR3. The gene calls are TRBV5-6 and TRBJ2-7, with D perhaps matching TRBD2 (7 bases). Germline V CDR1 and CDR2: SGHDT, YYEEEE. The germline V and J ends were trimmed by 2 bases and 3 bases, with 12 bases remaining between them. This CDR3 region has 14 residues. The CDR3 sequence is CASSLGGDFYEQYF. In nucleotides, the CDR3 is TGTGCCAGCAGCTTAGGGGGGGATTTCTACGAGCAGTACTTC.

The genes are TRBV3-1 (or the pseudogene TRBV3-2) and TRBJ2-7; 8 bases agree with TRBD1. Trimming removed 1 base from V and 0 bases from J; junction bases left unmatched: 5. Germline V gives CDR1 LGHDT, CDR2 YNNKEL (reference sequence). The CDR3 loop spans 16 amino acids. CDR3 sequence reads: CASSQAGQVPSYEQYF. In DNA, the CDR3 is TGTGCCAGCAGCCAAGCGGGACAGGTCCCCTCCTACGAGCAGTACTTC.

The V gene is TRBV6-5, the J gene TRBJ2-7; TRBD1 agrees at 10 bases. This CDR3 is built from 14 residues. With V trimmed by 8 bases and J by 5 bases, 9 bases remained unmatched. CDR1 is MNHEY and CDR2 is SVGAGI in the germline V gene. The CDR3 DNA is TGTGCCAGCTCTTTCGGGACAGGGGTTGACGAGCAGTACTTC. This sequence encodes CASSFGTGVDEQYF.

The chain is built from TRBV7-2 and TRBJ1-5; D uncertain. CDR3 size: 12 residues. Germline V CDR1 and CDR2: SGHTA, FQGNSA. V lost 5 bases and J 4 bases, leaving 6 bases between the germline ends. CDR3 DNA sequence: TGTGCCAGCAGCCATAGTAATCAGCCCCAGCATTTT. Translated: CASSHSNQPQHF.

The chain employs TRBV24-1 and TRBJ2-1; D may be TRBD2 (6 bases). V lost 7 bases and J 5 bases, leaving 17 bases between the germline ends. CDR1 and CDR2 from the germline V gene are KGHDR and SFDVKD. CDR3 size: 15 residues. CDR3 amino acids: CATSVATGEDNEQFF. DNA for the CDR3: TGTGCCACCAGCGTCGCAACGGGAGAGGACAATGAGCAGTTCTTC.

This rearrangement joins TRBV7-3 to TRBJ2-7; TRBD2 matches at 7 bases. CDR1 and CDR2 from the germline V gene are SGHTA and FQGTGA. The CDR3 loop spans 14 amino acids. V lost 1 base, J lost 5 bases, and 5 bases stayed unmatched. DNA for the CDR3: TGTGCCAGCAGCTTAAACGGGAGGAAGGACGAGCAGTACTTC. Translated, it gives CASSLNGRKDEQYF. Filled out from reference TRBV7-3 and TRBJ2-7, the complete variable domain reads GAGVSQTPSNKVTEKGKYVELRCDPISGHTALYWYRQSLGQGPEFLIYFQGTGAADDSGLPNDRFFAVRPEGSVSTLKIQRTERGDSAVYLCASSLNGRKDEQYFGPGTRLTVT.

The V call is TRBV6-5, the J call TRBJ1-2, with 7 positions matching TRBD1. V trimming: 6 bases; J trimming: 4 bases; junction bases outside the gene matches: 8. Germline V CDR1 and CDR2: MNHEY, SVGAGI. The CDR3 consists of 14 residues. In nucleotides, the CDR3 is TGTGCCAGCAGGCAGGGGGGACCATCCTATGGCTACACCTTC. The encoded protein is CASRQGGPSYGYTF.

This chain links TRBV19 with TRBJ1-5; 7 bases match TRBD1. V lost 4 bases and J lost 4; bases outside the gene matches: 10. The CDR3 runs 16 residues. Germline V gene data show CDR1 as LNHDA and CDR2 as SQIVND (reference sequence). The CDR3 reads CASSKPTGPNNQPQHF. The CDR3 DNA reads TGTGCCAGTAGTAAACCGACAGGGCCGAATAATCAGCCCCAGCATTTT.